The rows below give T cell receptor beta chains drawn from one sample of a study of OX40 agonist ivuxolimab in advanced cancers. Produced via immunoSEQ multiplex PCR; TCRdb's table is partial and in-frame only. The table shows roughly 150,000 clones, with under 95% occurring only once. This sample comprised CD4+ or CD8+ T cells sorted from blood, obtained in a trial of the OX40 agonist ivuxolimab. The origin of the receptors is an adult with an advanced solid tumor such as melanoma, head and neck, liver or kidney cancer. Both conserved end residues are part of each CDR3.

v_gene	j_gene	CDR3aa
TRBV6-5	TRBJ1-1	CASRRDLNTEAFF
TRBV10-3	TRBJ1-2	CAISAAGIYGYTF
TRBV19	TRBJ2-1	CASSVRQGGYNEQFF
TRBV5-1	TRBJ2-7	CASSLEGAHPYF
TRBV9	TRBJ1-1	CASSVRDSRNTEAFF
TRBV6-1	TRBJ1-3	CASSVGPYTIYF
TRBV9	TRBJ1-1	CASSVDQGEAFF
TRBV9	TRBJ2-2	CASSAQGGRWYTGELFF
TRBV28	TRBJ1-1	CASSPGQGGTEAFF
TRBV27	TRBJ1-2	CASSLRGGLGYGYTF
TRBV6-5	TRBJ1-5	CASSYSHTPMDQPQHF
TRBV7-2	TRBJ1-1	CASSLKSVAFF
TRBV7-8	TRBJ1-2	CASGDRTYGYTF